This T cell receptor beta chain is from a study of blood T cells in healthy people across ages. Donor samples were obtained from healthy Caucasian individuals from Russia, aged 6 to 90. This clonotype was recorded a few times. The antigen remains undetermined. An end of the junction does not agree with germline; a read error may underlie this. General study findings and limits: Age advanced and TCR beta diversity per million T cells fell, roughly linearly. Strongly correlated with naive T cell percentage was TCR beta diversity.

This CDR3 has 12 residues. Germline assignment: CDR1 SGHTA and CDR2 FQGNSA. Combining a sample-barcoded 5' primer with a J-beta primer mix, a second PCR ran for roughly 7 to 11 cycles. A minimum of 2.5 million CDR3-containing paired-end reads was obtained for each sample. Each CDR3 protein is one row after TCRdb ran MiXCR on the 5' RACE reads. In the table there are roughly 500,000 distinct CDR3 sequences, approximately 25% of which are singletons. Input material: blood. This chain joins TRBV7-2 and TRBJ1-2; no clear D. This TCR was recovered from a woman between 70 and 85 years old in good health. Here the CDR3 reads CASSLEAYGYAF. The CDR3 coding sequence is TGTGCCAGCAGCTTAGAGGCCTATGGCTACGCCTTC.